This T cell receptor beta chain derives from a study of pediatric ulcerative colitis. In the study overall: Disease was pancolitis in under 10 and left-sided in two, histology-confirmed.

About this clone itself: Its antigen is undetermined.

Study-level points and caveats: A couple of rectal CDR3 clonotypes occurred in all ulcerative colitis patients.

Assay used: immunoSEQ multiplex PCR; TCRdb lists only in-frame clones, some missing. The sample consists of about 36,000 clones, roughly 80% of them appearing once. CDR3 length: 13 amino acids. Per the germline V gene, CDR1 is MNHEY and CDR2 is SVGAGI. V lost 0 bases to trimming and J lost 8 bases; unmatched junction nucleotides: 3. The chain recombines TRBV6-5 with TRBJ1-1, with 7 nucleotides matching TRBD1. The TCR originated in a girl between 5 and 17 years old with moderate ulcerative colitis. The sample consisted of blood. In DNA form, the CDR3 reads TGTGCCAGCAGTTACTCGGGGACAGCCGAAGCTTTCTTT. Its translation: CASSYSGTAEAFF.